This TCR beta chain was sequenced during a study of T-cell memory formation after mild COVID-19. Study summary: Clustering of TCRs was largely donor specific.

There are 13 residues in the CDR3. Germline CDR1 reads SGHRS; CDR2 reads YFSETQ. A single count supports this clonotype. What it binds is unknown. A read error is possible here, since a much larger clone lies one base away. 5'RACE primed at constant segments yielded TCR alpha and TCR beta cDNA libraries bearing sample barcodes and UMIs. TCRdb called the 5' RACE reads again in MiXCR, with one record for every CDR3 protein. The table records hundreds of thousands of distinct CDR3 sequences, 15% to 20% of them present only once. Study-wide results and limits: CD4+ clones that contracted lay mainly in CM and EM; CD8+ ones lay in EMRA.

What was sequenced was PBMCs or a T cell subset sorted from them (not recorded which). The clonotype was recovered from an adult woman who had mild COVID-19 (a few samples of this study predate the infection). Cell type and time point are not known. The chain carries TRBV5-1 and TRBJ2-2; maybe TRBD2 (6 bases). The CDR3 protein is CASQLAGTVELFF. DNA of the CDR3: TGCGCCAGCCAACTAGCCGGGACCGTGGAGCTGTTTTTT. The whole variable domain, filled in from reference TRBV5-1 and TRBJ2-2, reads KAGVTQTPRYLIKTRGQQVTLSCSPISGHRSVSWYQQTPGQGLQFLFEYFSETQRNKGNFPGRFSGRQFSNSRSEMNVSTLELGDSALYLCASQLAGTVELFFGEGSRLTVL.